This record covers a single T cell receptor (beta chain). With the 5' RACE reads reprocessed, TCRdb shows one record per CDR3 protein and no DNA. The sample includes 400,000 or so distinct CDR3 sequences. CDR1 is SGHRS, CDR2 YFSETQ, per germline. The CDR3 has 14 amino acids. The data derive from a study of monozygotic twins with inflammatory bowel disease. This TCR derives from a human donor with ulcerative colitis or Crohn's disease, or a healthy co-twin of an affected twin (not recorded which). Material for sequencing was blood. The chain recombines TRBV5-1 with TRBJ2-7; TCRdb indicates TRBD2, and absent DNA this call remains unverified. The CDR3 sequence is CASSPSGFAYEQYF.